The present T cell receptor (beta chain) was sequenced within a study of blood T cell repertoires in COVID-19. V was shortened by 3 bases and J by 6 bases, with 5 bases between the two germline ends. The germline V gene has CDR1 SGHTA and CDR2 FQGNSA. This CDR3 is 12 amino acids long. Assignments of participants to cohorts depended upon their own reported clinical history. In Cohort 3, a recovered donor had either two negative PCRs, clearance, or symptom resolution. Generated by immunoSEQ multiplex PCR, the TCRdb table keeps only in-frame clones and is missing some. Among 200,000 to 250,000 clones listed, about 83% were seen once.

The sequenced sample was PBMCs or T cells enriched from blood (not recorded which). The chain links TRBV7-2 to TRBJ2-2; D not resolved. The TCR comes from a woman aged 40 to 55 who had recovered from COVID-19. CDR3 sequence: CASSLESGELFF. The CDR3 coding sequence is TGTGCCAGCAGCTTGGAGTCCGGGGAGCTGTTTTTT.